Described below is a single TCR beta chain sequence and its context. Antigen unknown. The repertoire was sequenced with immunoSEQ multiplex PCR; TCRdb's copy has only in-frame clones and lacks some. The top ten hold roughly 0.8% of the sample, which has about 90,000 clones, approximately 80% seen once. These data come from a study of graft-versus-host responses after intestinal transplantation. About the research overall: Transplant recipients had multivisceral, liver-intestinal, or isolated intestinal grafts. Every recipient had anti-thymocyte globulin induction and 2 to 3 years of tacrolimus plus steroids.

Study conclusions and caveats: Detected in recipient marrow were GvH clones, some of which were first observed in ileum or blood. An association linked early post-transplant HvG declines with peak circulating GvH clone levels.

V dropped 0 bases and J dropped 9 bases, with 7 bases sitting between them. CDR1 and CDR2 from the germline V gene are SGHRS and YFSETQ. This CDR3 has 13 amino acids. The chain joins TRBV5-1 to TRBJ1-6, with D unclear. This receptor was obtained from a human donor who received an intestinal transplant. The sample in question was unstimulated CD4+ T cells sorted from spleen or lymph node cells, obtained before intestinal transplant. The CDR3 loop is CASSLEGLSPLHF. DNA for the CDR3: TGCGCCAGCAGCTTGGAAGGACTTTCACCCCTCCACTTT.